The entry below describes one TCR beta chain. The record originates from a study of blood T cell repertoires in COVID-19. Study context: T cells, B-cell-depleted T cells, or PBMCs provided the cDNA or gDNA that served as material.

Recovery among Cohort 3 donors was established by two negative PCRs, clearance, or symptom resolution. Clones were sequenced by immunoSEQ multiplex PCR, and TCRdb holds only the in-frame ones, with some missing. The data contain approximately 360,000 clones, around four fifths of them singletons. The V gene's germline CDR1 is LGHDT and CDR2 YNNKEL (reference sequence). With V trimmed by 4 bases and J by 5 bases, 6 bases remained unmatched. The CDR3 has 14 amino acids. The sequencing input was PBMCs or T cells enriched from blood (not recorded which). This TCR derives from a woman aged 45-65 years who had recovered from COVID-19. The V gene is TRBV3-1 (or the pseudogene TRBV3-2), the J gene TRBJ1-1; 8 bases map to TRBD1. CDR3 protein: CASSLTRGRTEAFF. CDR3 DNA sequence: TGTGCCAGCAGCCTCACCAGGGGGCGGACTGAAGCTTTCTTT.